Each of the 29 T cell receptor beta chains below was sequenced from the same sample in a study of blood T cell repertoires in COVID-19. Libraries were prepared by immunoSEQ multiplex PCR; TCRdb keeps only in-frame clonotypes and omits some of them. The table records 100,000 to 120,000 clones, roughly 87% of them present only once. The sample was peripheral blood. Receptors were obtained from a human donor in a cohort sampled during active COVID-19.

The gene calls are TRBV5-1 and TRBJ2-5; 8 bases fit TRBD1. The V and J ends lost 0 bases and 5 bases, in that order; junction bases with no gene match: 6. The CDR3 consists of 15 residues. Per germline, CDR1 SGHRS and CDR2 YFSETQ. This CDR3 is CASSLGQGAGETQYF. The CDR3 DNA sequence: TGCGCCAGCAGCTTGGGCCAGGGGGCAGGGGAGACCCAGTACTTC.

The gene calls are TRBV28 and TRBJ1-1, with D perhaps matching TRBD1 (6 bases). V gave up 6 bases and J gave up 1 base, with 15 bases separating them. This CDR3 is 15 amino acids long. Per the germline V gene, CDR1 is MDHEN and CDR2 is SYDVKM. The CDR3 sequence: CASSVTVQGNTEAFF. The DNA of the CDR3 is TGTGCCAGCAGCGTAACTGTACAGGGGAACACTGAAGCTTTCTTT.

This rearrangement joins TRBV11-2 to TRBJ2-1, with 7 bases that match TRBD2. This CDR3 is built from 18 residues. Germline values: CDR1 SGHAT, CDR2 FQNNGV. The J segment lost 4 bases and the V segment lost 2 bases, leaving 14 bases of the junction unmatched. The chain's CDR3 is CASSLRASGLESYNEQFF. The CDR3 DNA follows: TGTGCCAGCAGCTTAAGGGCCTCCGGACTAGAAAGTTACAATGAGCAGTTCTTC.

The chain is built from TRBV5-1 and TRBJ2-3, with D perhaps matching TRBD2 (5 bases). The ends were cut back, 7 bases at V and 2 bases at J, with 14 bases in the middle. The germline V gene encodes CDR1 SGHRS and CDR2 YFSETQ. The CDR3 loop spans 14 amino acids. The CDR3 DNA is TGCGCCAGCCGGATACTAGACCCCACAGATACGCAGTATTTT. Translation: CASRILDPTDTQYF.

CDR3: CASSRQGGNQPQHF. The CDR3 region has the DNA TGTGCCAGCAGCCGACAGGGTGGCAATCAGCCCCAGCATTTT. This chain joins TRBV6-5 and TRBJ1-5; 7 bases line up with TRBD1. The trim removed 6 bases at V and 2 bases at J, leaving 4 bases unmatched. Germline V gives CDR1 MNHEY, CDR2 SVGAGI. The CDR3 contains 14 residues.

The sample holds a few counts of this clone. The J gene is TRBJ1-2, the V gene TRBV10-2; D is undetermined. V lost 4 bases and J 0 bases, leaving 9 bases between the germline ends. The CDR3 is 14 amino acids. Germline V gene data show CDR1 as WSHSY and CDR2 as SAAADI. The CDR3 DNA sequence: TGCGCCAGCAGTGTGCGGCAAGCTAACTATGGCTACACCTTC. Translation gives CASSVRQANYGYTF.

The CDR3 spells CASSPWAGQTNEKLFF. CDR3 coding DNA: TGTGCCAGCAGCCCTTGGGCAGGACAGACGAATGAAAAACTGTTTTTT. The gene calls are TRBV11-2 and TRBJ1-4; a possible D gene is TRBD1 (6 bases). Germline V gene lookup returns CDR1 SGHAT and CDR2 FQNNGV. The germline V and J ends were trimmed by 5 bases and 5 bases, with 18 bases remaining between them. The CDR3 covers 16 residues.

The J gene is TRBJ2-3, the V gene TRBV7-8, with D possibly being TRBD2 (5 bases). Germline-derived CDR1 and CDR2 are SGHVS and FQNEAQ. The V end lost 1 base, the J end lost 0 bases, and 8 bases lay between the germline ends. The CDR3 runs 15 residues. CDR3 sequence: CASSLDGGSTDTQYF. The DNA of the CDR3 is TGTGCCAGCAGCTTAGACGGAGGAAGCACAGATACGCAGTATTTT.

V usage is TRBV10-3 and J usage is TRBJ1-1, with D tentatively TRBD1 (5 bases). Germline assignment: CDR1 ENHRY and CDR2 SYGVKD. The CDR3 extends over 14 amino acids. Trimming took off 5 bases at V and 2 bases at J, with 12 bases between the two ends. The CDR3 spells CAISLDSPNTEAFF. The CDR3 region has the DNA TGTGCCATCAGTCTTGACAGCCCCAACACTGAAGCTTTCTTT.

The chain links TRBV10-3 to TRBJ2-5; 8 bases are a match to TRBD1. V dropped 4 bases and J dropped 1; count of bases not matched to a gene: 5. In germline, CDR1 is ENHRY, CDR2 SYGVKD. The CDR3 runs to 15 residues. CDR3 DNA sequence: TGTGCCATCAGTGGAACCGGACAGGGCCAAGAGACCCAGTACTTC. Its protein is CAISGTGQGQETQYF.

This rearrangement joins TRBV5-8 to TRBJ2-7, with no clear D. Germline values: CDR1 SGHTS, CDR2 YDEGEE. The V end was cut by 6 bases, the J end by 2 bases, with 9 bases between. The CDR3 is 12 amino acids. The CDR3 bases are TGTGCCAGCAATCGGCAGGCCTACGAGCAGTACTTC. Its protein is CASNRQAYEQYF.

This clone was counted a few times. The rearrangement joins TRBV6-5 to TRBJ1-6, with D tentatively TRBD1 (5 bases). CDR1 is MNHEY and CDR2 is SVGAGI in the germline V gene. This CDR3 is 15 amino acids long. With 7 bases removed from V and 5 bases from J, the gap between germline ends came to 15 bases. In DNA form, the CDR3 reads TGTGCCAGCATTCAATCGGGGGGTAATAATTCACCCCTCCACTTT. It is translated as CASIQSGGNNSPLHF.

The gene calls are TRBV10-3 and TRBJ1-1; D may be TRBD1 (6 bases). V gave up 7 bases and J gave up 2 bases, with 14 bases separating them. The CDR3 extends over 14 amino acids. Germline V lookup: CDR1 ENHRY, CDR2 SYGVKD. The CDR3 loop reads CAITLQGPNTEAFF. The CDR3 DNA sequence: TGTGCCATCACCCTACAGGGTCCCAACACTGAAGCTTTCTTT.

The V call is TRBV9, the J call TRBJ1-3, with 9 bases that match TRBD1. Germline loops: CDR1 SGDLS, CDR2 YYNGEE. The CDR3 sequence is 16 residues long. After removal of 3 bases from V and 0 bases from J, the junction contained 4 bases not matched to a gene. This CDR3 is CASSAGTGSSGNTIYF. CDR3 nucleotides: TGTGCCAGCAGCGCCGGGACAGGGAGCTCTGGAAACACCATATATTTT.

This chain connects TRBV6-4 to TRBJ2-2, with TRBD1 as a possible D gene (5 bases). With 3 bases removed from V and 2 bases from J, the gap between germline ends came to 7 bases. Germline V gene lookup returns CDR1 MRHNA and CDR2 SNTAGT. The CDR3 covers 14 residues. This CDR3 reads CASSDDSNTGELFF. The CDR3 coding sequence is TGTGCCAGCAGTGATGACAGCAACACCGGGGAGCTGTTTTTT.

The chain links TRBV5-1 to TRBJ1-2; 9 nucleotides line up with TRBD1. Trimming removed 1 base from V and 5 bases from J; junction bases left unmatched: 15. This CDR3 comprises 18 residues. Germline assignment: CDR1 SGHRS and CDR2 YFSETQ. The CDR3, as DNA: TGCGCCAGCAGCTTGCCCTCCTATCGACAGGGGACAGGGTATGGCTACACCTTC. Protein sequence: CASSLPSYRQGTGYGYTF.

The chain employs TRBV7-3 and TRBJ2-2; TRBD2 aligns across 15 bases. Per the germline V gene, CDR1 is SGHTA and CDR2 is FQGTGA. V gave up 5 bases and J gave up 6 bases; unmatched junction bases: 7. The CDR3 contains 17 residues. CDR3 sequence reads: CASSLRTSGRAAGELFF. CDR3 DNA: TGTGCCAGCAGCCTCCGGACTAGCGGGAGGGCCGCCGGGGAGCTGTTTTTT.

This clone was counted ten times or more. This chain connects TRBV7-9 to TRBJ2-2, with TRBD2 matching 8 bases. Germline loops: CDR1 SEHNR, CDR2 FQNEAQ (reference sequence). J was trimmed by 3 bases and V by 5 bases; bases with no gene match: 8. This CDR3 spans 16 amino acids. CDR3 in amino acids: CASSARTSSYTGELFF. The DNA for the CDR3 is TGTGCCAGCAGCGCACGGACTAGCAGCTACACCGGGGAGCTGTTTTTT.

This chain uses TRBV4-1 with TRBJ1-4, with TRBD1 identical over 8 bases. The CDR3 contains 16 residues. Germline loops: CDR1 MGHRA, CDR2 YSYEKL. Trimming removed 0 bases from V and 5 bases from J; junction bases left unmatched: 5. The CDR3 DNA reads TGCGCCAGCAGCCAAGAGGTTCGGACAGGGAATGAAAAACTGTTTTTT. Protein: CASSQEVRTGNEKLFF.

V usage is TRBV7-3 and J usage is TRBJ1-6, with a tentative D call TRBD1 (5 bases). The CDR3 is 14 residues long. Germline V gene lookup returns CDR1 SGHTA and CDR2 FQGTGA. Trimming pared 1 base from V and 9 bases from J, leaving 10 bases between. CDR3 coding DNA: TGTGCCAGCAGCTTAAAGGGGCATCGTTCACCCCTCCACTTT. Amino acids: CASSLKGHRSPLHF.

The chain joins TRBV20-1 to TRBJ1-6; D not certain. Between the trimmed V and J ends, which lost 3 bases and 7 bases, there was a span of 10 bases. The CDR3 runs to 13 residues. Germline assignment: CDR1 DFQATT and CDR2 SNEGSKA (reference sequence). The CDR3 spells CSASLGLNSPLHF. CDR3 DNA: TGCAGTGCTAGTTTGGGCCTCAATTCACCCCTCCACTTT.

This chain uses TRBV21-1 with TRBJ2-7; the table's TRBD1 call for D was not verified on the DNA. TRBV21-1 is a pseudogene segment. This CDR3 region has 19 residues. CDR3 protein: CASNDGRDRAISGYDEQYF. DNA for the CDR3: TGTGCCAGCAACGATGGCCGGGACAGGGCTATCTCGGGATACGACGAGCAGTACTTC.

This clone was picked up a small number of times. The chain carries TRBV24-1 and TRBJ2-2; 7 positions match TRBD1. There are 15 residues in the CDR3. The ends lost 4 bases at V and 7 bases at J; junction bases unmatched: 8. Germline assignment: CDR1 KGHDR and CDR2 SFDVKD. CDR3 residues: CATSDNRQGSGELFF. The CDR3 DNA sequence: TGTGCCACCAGTGACAACCGACAGGGAAGCGGGGAGCTGTTTTTT.

DNA of the CDR3: TGTGCCAGCAGTTTATACATAGCTGAAAAACTGTTTTTT. It is translated as CASSLYIAEKLFF. The rearrangement uses TRBV28 and TRBJ1-4; no clear D. CDR1 is MDHEN and CDR2 is SYDVKM in the germline V gene. Trimming left V 1 base short and J 7 bases short, with 7 bases between. CDR3 length: 13 residues.

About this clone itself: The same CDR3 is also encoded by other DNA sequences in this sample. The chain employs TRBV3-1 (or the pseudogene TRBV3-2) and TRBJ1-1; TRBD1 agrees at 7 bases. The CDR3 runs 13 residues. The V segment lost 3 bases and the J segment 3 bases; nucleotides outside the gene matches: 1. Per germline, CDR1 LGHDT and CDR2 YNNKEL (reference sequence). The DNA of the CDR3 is TGTGCCAGCAGCCACAGGGGGGACACTGAAGCTTTCTTT. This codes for CASSHRGDTEAFF.

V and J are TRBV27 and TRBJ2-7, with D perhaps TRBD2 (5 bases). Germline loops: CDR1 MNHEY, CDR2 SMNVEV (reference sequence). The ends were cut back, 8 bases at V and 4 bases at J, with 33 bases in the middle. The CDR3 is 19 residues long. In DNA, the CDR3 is TGTGCCAGCCAGGCCCGTAGGACGGCGAGGGAATCATATGGGTACGAGCAGTACTTC. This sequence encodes CASQARRTARESYGYEQYF.

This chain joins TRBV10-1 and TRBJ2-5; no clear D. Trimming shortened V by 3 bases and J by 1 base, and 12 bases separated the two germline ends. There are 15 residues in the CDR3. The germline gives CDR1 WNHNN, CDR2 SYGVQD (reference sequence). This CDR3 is CASSDQATPQETQYF. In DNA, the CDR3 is TGCGCCAGCAGTGACCAGGCGACACCCCAAGAGACCCAGTACTTC.

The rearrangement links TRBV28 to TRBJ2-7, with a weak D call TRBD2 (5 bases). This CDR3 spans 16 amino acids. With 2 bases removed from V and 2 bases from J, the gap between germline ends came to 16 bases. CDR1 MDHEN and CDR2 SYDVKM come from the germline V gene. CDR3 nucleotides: TGTGCCAGCAGTTTAGACTTTCGGGATTATACCTACGAGCAGTACTTC. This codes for CASSLDFRDYTYEQYF.

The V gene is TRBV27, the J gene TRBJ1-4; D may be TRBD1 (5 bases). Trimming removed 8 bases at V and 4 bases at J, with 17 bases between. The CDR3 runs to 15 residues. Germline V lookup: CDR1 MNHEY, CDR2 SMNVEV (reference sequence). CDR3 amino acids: CASRPVIGVNEKLFF. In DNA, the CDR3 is TGTGCCAGCCGACCAGTTATAGGGGTTAATGAAAAACTGTTTTTT.